This TCR beta chain came from a study of cytomegalovirus exposure and HLA in healthy donors. This clone was seen a handful of times. It was with 60 Vbeta and 13 Jbeta primers that the PCR ran. TCRdb keeps only in-frame clones here, not all; method: immunoSEQ multiplex PCR. The repertoire holds under 85,000 clones, with 68% as singletons. Trimming removed 0 bases from V and 0 bases from J; junction bases left unmatched: 10. This CDR3 has 18 residues. Germline V gives CDR1 SGHDN, CDR2 FVKESK. The rearrangement joins TRBV14 to TRBJ2-7, with 8 bases matching TRBD2. The sample consisted of PBMCs. This sequence originates from a woman under 40 in good health and CMV-seronegative. The CDR3 DNA reads TGTGCCAGCAGCCAAGATCTCGGAGCGGGGGCCCTCTCCTACGAGCAGTACTTC. Encoded protein: CASSQDLGAGALSYEQYF.